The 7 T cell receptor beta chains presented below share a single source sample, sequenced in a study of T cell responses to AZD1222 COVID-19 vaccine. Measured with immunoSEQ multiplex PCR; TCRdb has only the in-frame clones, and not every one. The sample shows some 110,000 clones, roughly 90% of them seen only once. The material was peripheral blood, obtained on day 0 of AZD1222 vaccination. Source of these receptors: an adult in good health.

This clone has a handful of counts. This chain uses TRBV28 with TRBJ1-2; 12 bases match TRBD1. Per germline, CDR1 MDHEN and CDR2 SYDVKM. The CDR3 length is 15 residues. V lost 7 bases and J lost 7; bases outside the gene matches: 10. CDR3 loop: CASNNPGQGASGYTF. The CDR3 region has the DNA TGTGCCAGCAATAACCCGGGACAGGGGGCTAGTGGCTACACCTTC.

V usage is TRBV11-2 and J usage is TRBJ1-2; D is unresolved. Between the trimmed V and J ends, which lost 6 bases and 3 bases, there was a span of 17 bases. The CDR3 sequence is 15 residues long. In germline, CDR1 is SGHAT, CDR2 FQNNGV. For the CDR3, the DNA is TGTGCCAGCAGTCCAGCCCTAACAGTACACTATGGCTACACCTTC. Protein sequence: CASSPALTVHYGYTF.

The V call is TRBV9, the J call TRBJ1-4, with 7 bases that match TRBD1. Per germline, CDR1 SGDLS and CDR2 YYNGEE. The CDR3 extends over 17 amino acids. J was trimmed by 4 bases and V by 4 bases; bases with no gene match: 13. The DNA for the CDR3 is TGTGCCAGCAGCTCTCCTCCAGCGGACAGGATTAATGAAAAACTGTTTTTT. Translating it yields CASSSPPADRINEKLFF.

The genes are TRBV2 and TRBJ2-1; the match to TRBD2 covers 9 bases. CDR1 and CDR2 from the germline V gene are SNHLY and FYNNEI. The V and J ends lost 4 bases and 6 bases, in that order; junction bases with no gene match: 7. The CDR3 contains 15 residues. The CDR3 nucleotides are TGTGCCAGCAGTGGCGTGGCGGGGGGGGTCAATGAGCAGTTCTTC. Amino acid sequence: CASSGVAGGVNEQFF.

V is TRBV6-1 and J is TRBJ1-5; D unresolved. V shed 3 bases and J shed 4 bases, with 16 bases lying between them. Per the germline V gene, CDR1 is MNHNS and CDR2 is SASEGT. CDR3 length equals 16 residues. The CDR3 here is CASSDQGFGVNQPQHF. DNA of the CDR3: TGTGCCAGCAGTGATCAAGGATTCGGGGTTAATCAGCCCCAGCATTTT.

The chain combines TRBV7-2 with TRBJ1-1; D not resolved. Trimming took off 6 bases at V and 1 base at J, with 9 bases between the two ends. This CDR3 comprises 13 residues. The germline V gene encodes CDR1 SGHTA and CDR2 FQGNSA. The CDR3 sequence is CASSEDQNTEAFF. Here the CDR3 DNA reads TGTGCCAGCAGTGAGGACCAGAACACTGAAGCTTTCTTT. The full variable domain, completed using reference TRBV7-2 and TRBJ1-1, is GAGVSQSPSNKVTEKGKDVELRCDPISGHTALYWYRQSLGQGLEFLIYFQGNSAPDKSGLPSDRFSAERTGGSVSTLTIQRTQQEDSAVYLCASSEDQNTEAFFGQGTRLTVV.

Here the CDR3 reads CASSYGSAEAFF. The CDR3 DNA is TGTGCCAGCAGCTATGGCTCAGCTGAAGCTTTCTTT. The chain recombines TRBV7-9 with TRBJ1-1; D remains ambiguous. In germline, CDR1 is SEHNR, CDR2 FQNEAQ (reference sequence). V was cut by 4 bases and J by 6 bases, with 9 bases left in between. The CDR3 loop spans 12 amino acids.